This entry describes one T cell receptor (beta chain). There are 15 residues in the CDR3. V was clipped by 0 bases and J by 6 bases, with 15 bases between them. Germline V CDR1 and CDR2: SGHRS, YFSETQ. How the authors handled the data: Counts of nucleated cells, estimated from reference gene primer amplification, were obtained. The method was immunoSEQ multiplex PCR; TCRdb's version includes in-frame clones alone and lacks a portion of them. V and J calls and clone size come straight from that table; D and trimming were deduced from the DNA. The repertoire holds under 200,000 clones, with 70% to 90% as singletons. This record belongs to a study of blood T cell repertoires in COVID-19.

The V gene is TRBV5-1, the J gene TRBJ1-1; D is unclear. The sequenced material came from PBMCs or T cells enriched from blood (not recorded which). This TCR came from a woman younger than 35 who had recovered from COVID-19. The CDR3 region is CASSLAGRLSAEAFF. DNA of the CDR3: TGCGCCAGCAGCTTGGCGGGTAGGCTGTCGGCTGAAGCTTTCTTT.